This TCR beta chain was captured by sequencing in a study of blood T cell repertoires in COVID-19. About the research overall: COVID-19 samples from acute and convalescent phases originated in the United States, Italy and Spain. PBMCs, B-cell-depleted T cells, or T cells were the source of the cDNA or gDNA that made up the material.

This clone has just one count. In the study's own analysis: Researchers report that nucleated cell counts were estimated from reference gene primer amplification. The assay was immunoSEQ multiplex PCR, and TCRdb's table has in-frame clones only and misses some. The D gene and trimming were derived from the DNA, and the V and J assignments and clone size from that table. The repertoire holds tens of thousands of clones, with around 86% as singletons. Germline V gene data show CDR1 as MDHEN and CDR2 as SYDVKM. V shed 3 bases and J 6 bases; nucleotides not matched to a gene: 8. CDR3 length: 15 amino acids.

The chain uses TRBV28 and TRBJ2-7; TRBD2 agrees at 10 bases. The receptor was derived from a man aged 55 to 70 with active COVID-19. The sequenced material came from peripheral blood. The CDR3 sequence is CASSLGTSDRGEQYF. CDR3 nucleotides: TGTGCCAGCAGTTTGGGGACTAGCGACAGGGGCGAGCAGTACTTC.